Sequencing of this T cell receptor (beta chain) was carried out in a study of T cells in localized non-small cell lung cancer. General observations from the study: Overall survival was longer when the density of T cells in the blood was higher. Because sequencing included only one region (of the tumor), heterogeneity remains possible.

On this clone itself: What it recognizes is unknown.

This table comes from immunoSEQ multiplex PCR, and its TCRdb copy is limited to in-frame clones, with some not included. The profile shows about 34,000 clones, around nine tenths of them singletons. V lost 6 bases to trimming and J lost 6 bases; unmatched junction nucleotides: 12. CDR1 and CDR2 (germline): MGHRA, YSYEKL. CDR3 length: 15 amino acids. V and J are TRBV4-1 and TRBJ2-3; 7 positions agree with TRBD1. The sequence was obtained from a woman aged 40-69 years with stage I lung adenocarcinoma. The input for sequencing was peripheral blood, taken before any cancer treatment. In nucleotides, the CDR3 is TGCGCCAGCAGGACGAAGGGACAGATAGGGGATACGCAGTATTTT. It yields the protein CASRTKGQIGDTQYF.